The 7 T cell receptor beta chains presented below share a single source sample, sequenced in a study of shared clonotypes between healthy human individuals (TCRdb year 2020). The library was prepared using the immunoSEQ multiplex PCR assay. TCRdb carries this immuneACCESS record with in-frame sequences only. Its versions omit some clonotypes, under half of them owing to an unresolved V gene in the studies checked, with the rest unexplained. This sample holds hundreds of thousands of clones; 73% were observed only once. Around 1.8% of the sample rests with the top ten. The specimen sequenced was memory CD4+ T cells sorted from blood. The intended sense of this specimen's cell subset or site label: CD45RA-negative fraction. The source is a woman in her thirties in good health.

This chain connects TRBV7-3 to TRBJ2-3; unclear D gene. Germline V gene lookup returns CDR1 SGHTA and CDR2 FQGTGA. This CDR3 contains 13 residues. Deletions cut 3 bases from V and 4 bases from J, with 8 bases between. CDR3 residues: CASSFDDADTQYF. DNA for the CDR3: TGTGCCAGCAGCTTTGATGACGCAGATACGCAGTATTTT.

Regarding this clone: Other DNA sequences from this sample encode an identical CDR3 as well. The chain joins TRBV11-2 to TRBJ2-3; D is perhaps TRBD1 or TRBD2 (5 bases each). The germline V and J ends were trimmed by 3 bases and 2 bases, with 6 bases remaining between them. In germline, CDR1 is SGHAT, CDR2 FQNNGV. The CDR3 is made up of 13 amino acids. The CDR3 DNA reads TGTGCCAGCAGCTTGGGGACCACAGATACGCAGTATTTT. Its translation: CASSLGTTDTQYF. The whole variable domain, remainder taken from reference TRBV11-2 and TRBJ2-3, is EAGVAQSPRYKIIEKRQSVAFWCNPISGHATLYWYQQILGQGPKLLIQFQNNGVVDDSQLPKDRFSAERLKGVDSTLKIQPAKLEDSAVYLCASSLGTTDTQYFGPGTRLTVL.

The chain employs TRBV4-2 and TRBJ1-2; weak D call: TRBD1 (5 bases). V was shortened by 1 base and J by 4 bases, with 7 bases between the two germline ends. The CDR3 spans 13 residues. Germline CDR1 and CDR2: LGHNA and YNFKEQ. Written as DNA, the CDR3 is TGTGCCAGCAGCCAAGGGGGGTCCTATGGCTACACCTTC. Protein: CASSQGGSYGYTF.

This clone has more than one count but fewer than ten. The V gene is TRBV5-8, the J gene TRBJ1-2; 8 positions agree with TRBD1. V lost 4 bases and J lost 8; bases outside the gene matches: 4. Germline CDR1 reads SGHTS; CDR2 reads YDEGEE. The CDR3 length is 12 residues. CDR3 DNA: TGTGCCAGCAGCCTTGACAGGGGCGGCTACACCTTC. Its protein is CASSLDRGGYTF.

This chain connects TRBV28 to TRBJ1-4; D is possibly TRBD1 (5 bases). The CDR3 contains 13 residues. The germline gives CDR1 MDHEN, CDR2 SYDVKM. Trimming took off 6 bases at V and 4 bases at J, with 9 bases between the two ends. The CDR3 region is CASRAGGNEKLFF. The DNA of the CDR3 is TGTGCCAGCAGGGCCGGGGGTAATGAAAAACTGTTTTTT.

This chain uses TRBV6-1 with TRBJ2-7; D possibly corresponds to TRBD1 (6 bases). The CDR3 totals 13 residues. The germline V gene encodes CDR1 MNHNS and CDR2 SASEGT. V shed 5 bases and J shed 10 bases, with 18 bases lying between them. The CDR3: CASSLQDSRHQYF. For the CDR3, the DNA is TGTGCCAGCAGTTTGCAGGACAGCCGTCATCAGTACTTC.

This clone was seen only once. CDR3 in DNA: TGTGCCAGCAGTTGCCTCGGGGGGCCCTGTTATAGCAATCAGCCCCAGCATTTT. Protein: CASSCLGGPCYSNQPQHF. The rearrangement uses TRBV27 and TRBJ1-5, with D possibly matching TRBD1 (6 bases). This CDR3 contains 18 residues. Germline loops: CDR1 MNHEY, CDR2 SMNVEV (reference sequence). The V gene lost 4 bases and the J gene lost 0 bases, with 19 bases spanning the gap.